One and the same sample provided the 24 T cell receptor beta chains below, sequenced in a study of blood T cell repertoires in COVID-19. Measured with immunoSEQ multiplex PCR; TCRdb has only the in-frame clones, and not every one. The sample has over 60,000 clones; about 77% are singletons. Sequencing used peripheral blood. The receptors were sampled from a human donor in a cohort sampled during active COVID-19.

The chain is built from TRBV29-1 and TRBJ2-3; 10 bases are shared with TRBD1. With V trimmed by 6 bases and J by 3 bases, 3 bases remained unmatched. The germline CDR1 and CDR2 sequences are SQVTM and ANQGSEA. CDR3 size: 13 residues. The CDR3 sequence is CSVGQGRTDTQYF. The CDR3 DNA is TGCAGCGTGGGACAGGGGAGGACAGATACGCAGTATTTT.

The rearrangement joins TRBV6-6 to TRBJ1-5; TRBD1 is a possible D gene (5 bases). Germline CDR1 is MNHNY and CDR2 is SVGAGI (reference sequence). There are 14 residues in the CDR3. With 5 bases removed from V and 5 bases from J, the gap between germline ends came to 13 bases. CDR3 sequence (DNA): TGTGCCAGCAGTCCGAACGGGGGGTATCAGCCCCAGCATTTT. Its protein is CASSPNGGYQPQHF.

This clone was picked up one time. The chain joins TRBV12-2 to TRBJ1-2. TRBV12-2 is a listed pseudogene. This CDR3 region has 17 residues. The CDR3 sequence: CASRSRTSGLLRSGYTF. In DNA form, the CDR3 reads TGTGCAAGTCGCTCCAGGACTTCGGGCCTACTTCGAAGTGGCTACACCTTC.

The chain combines TRBV7-9 with TRBJ2-6; 7 positions match TRBD1. Germline assignment: CDR1 SEHNR and CDR2 FQNEAQ (reference sequence). The CDR3 runs 12 residues. The ends lost 1 base at V and 15 bases at J; junction bases unmatched: 3. CDR3 region: CASSLGDSALTF. As DNA, the CDR3 is TGTGCCAGCAGCTTAGGGGACAGCGCCCTGACTTTC.

The V gene is TRBV7-9, the J gene TRBJ2-3, with 9 bases matching TRBD1. Germline loops: CDR1 SEHNR, CDR2 FQNEAQ (reference sequence). The ends lost 5 bases at V and 4 bases at J; junction bases unmatched: 10. CDR3 length: 16 residues. CDR3 sequence (DNA): TGTGCCAGCAGCCTAGGGACAGGGAAGATGGCAGATACGCAGTATTTT. Translating gives CASSLGTGKMADTQYF.

The V call is TRBV5-8, the J call TRBJ1-1; D is unresolved. V was clipped by 6 bases and J by 4 bases, with 16 bases between them. This CDR3 contains 14 residues. CDR1 and CDR2 from the germline V gene are SGHTS and YDEGEE. The CDR3 region is CASTPSVDSTEAFF. CDR3 nucleotides: TGTGCCAGCACGCCCTCCGTAGACTCCACTGAAGCTTTCTTT.

V and J are TRBV10-3 and TRBJ2-5, with a tentative D call TRBD1 (6 bases). Germline V gives CDR1 ENHRY, CDR2 SYGVKD. The CDR3 spans 13 residues. Between the trimmed V and J ends, which lost 6 bases and 0 bases, there was a span of 8 bases. The CDR3 bases are TGTGCCATCAGCGGACAGCACCAAGAGACCCAGTACTTC. The encoded protein is CAISGQHQETQYF.

The J gene is TRBJ2-3, the V gene TRBV18; D ambiguous. Trimming left V 4 bases short and J 2 bases short, with 10 bases between. The CDR3 is made up of 14 amino acids. Germline CDR1 reads KGHSH; CDR2 reads LQKENI. The CDR3, as DNA: TGTGCCAGCTCACAGGAGACGATCACAGATACGCAGTATTTT. As protein: CASSQETITDTQYF.

The V call is TRBV28, the J call TRBJ1-5; a possible D gene is TRBD1 (6 bases). The CDR3 consists of 15 residues. The germline V and J ends were trimmed by 7 bases and 6 bases, with 19 bases remaining between them. Germline CDR1 and CDR2: MDHEN and SYDVKM. The CDR3 DNA reads as TGTGCCAGCAACCTTCCAGGGGCCTTGAGTCAGCCCCAGCATTTT. The encoded protein is CASNLPGALSQPQHF.

The chain uses TRBV21-1 and TRBJ2-1; TRBD2 is the table's D call, not checked against the DNA. TRBV21-1 corresponds to a pseudogene. CDR3 length: 16 amino acids. CDR3 sequence: CASTPTGLSIYNEQFF. CDR3 DNA sequence: TGTGCCAGCACCCCTACCGGACTCTCAATATACAATGAGCAGTTCTTC.

The V and J genes are TRBV9 and TRBJ2-1, with D perhaps TRBD2 (6 bases). There are 14 residues in the CDR3. Deletions cut 7 bases from V and 3 bases from J, with 14 bases between. CDR1 and CDR2 from the germline V gene are SGDLS and YYNGEE. This chain's CDR3 is CASSGEAGYNEQFF. The CDR3 DNA is TGTGCCAGCTCGGGGGAAGCGGGCTACAATGAGCAGTTCTTC. Full variable domain (outside the CDR3, taken from reference TRBV9 and TRBJ2-1): DSGVTQTPKHLITATGQRVTLRCSPRSGDLSVYWYQQSLDQGLQFLIQYYNGEERAKGNILERFSAQQFPDLHSELNLSSLELGDSALYFCASSGEAGYNEQFFGPGTRLTVL.

The chain links TRBV7-3 to TRBJ1-3, with 9 nucleotides matching TRBD1. Looked up from germline, CDR1 is SGHTA and CDR2 is FQGTGA. The CDR3 is 15 residues long. The V and J ends lost 5 bases and 4 bases, in that order; junction bases with no gene match: 6. CDR3 amino acids: CASSATGGGGNTIYF. The CDR3 DNA follows: TGTGCCAGCAGCGCGACAGGGGGTGGAGGAAACACCATATATTTT.

This clone was seen just once. The chain couples TRBV30 to TRBJ2-1; 9 nucleotides match TRBD1. The CDR3 runs 16 residues. Trimming cost V 4 bases and J 5 bases; bases outside gene matches: 12. Germline V lookup: CDR1 GTSNPN, CDR2 SVGIG (reference sequence). The CDR3 nucleotides read TGTGCCTGGAACAAAGGAACGGGACAGGGACACAATGAGCAGTTCTTC. Translation gives CAWNKGTGQGHNEQFF.

The chain couples TRBV5-1 to TRBJ2-3, with TRBD1 matching over 8 bases. The junction had 4 bases not matched to a gene; V was cut back by 4 bases and J by 0 bases. Germline V gene lookup returns CDR1 SGHRS and CDR2 YFSETQ. The CDR3 has 15 residues. This CDR3 is CASSQDRGSTDTQYF. DNA of the CDR3: TGCGCCAGCAGCCAAGACAGGGGAAGCACAGATACGCAGTATTTT.

V and J are TRBV9 and TRBJ2-2; 7 bases line up with TRBD2. Trimming at V came to 0 bases and at J to 1 base, leaving 3 bases not matched to a gene. The length of the CDR3 is 16 residues. CDR1 and CDR2 (germline): SGDLS, YYNGEE. CDR3 residues: CASSVETGGNTGELFF. In DNA, the CDR3 is TGTGCCAGCAGCGTAGAAACGGGGGGGAACACCGGGGAGCTGTTTTTT.

In its sample, this clone was seen once. The genes are TRBV15 and TRBJ1-5; TRBD1 might be the D (5 bases). V lost 1 base to trimming and J lost 6 bases, with 16 bases between them. The germline CDR1 and CDR2 sequences are LNHNV and YYDKDF (reference sequence). This CDR3 comprises 16 residues. The CDR3 sequence: CATSRVPGNTGQPQHF. DNA for the CDR3: TGTGCCACCAGCAGAGTCCCTGGGAACACAGGTCAGCCCCAGCATTTT.

This chain uses TRBV6-5 with TRBJ1-2, with 9 bases aligning to TRBD1. Per the germline V gene, CDR1 is MNHEY and CDR2 is SVGAGI. CDR3 length: 15 amino acids. V dropped 6 bases and J dropped 0; count of bases not matched to a gene: 5. In nucleotides, the CDR3 is TGTGCCAGCAGGGTCCGGACAGGGGCTAACTATGGCTACACCTTC. Protein product: CASRVRTGANYGYTF.

This chain links TRBV4-3 with TRBJ2-2; D is undetermined. Germline V gene data show CDR1 as LGHNA and CDR2 as YSLEER. The germline V and J ends were trimmed by 1 base and 0 bases, with 6 bases remaining between them. The CDR3 loop spans 15 amino acids. CDR3 sequence (DNA): TGCGCCAGCAGCCAAGGAGTCACGAACACCGGGGAGCTGTTTTTT. Encoded protein: CASSQGVTNTGELFF.

This clone turned up a few times. The V call is TRBV5-8, the J call TRBJ1-5; maybe TRBD1 (6 bases). V was pared by 0 bases and J by 3 bases, with 7 bases between. Germline V gene data show CDR1 as SGHTS and CDR2 as YDEGEE. The CDR3 has 14 amino acids. The chain's CDR3 is CASSLGQANQPQHF. The CDR3 region has the DNA TGTGCCAGCAGCTTGGGACAGGCCAATCAGCCCCAGCATTTT.

The chain employs TRBV7-9 and TRBJ2-7; weak D call: TRBD1 (6 bases). Germline-derived CDR1 and CDR2 are SEHNR and FQNEAQ (reference sequence). The CDR3 length is 15 residues. Trimming stripped 1 base from V and 3 bases from J, with 13 bases between. The CDR3 region is CASSLGSEGVYEQYF. CDR3 bases: TGTGCCAGCAGCTTAGGGTCCGAGGGGGTCTACGAGCAGTACTTC. Supplemented by reference TRBV7-9 and TRBJ2-7, the full variable domain reads DTGVSQNPRHKITKRGQNVTFRCDPISEHNRLYWYRQTLGQGPEFLTYFQNEAQLEKSRLLSDRFSAERPKGSFSTLEIQRTEQGDSAMYLCASSLGSEGVYEQYFGPGTRLTVT.

In DNA form, the CDR3 reads TGTGCCAGCAGCTGGCAGGACAGGGGTATTGAGCCCCAGCATTTT. Its protein product is CASSWQDRGIEPQHF. V usage is TRBV5-5 and J usage is TRBJ1-5; TRBD1 agrees at 9 bases. Germline CDR1 and CDR2: SGHKS and YYEKEE (reference sequence). This CDR3 spans 15 amino acids. V trimming: 3 bases; J trimming: 8 bases; junction bases outside the gene matches: 9. Full variable domain (rest looked up from reference TRBV5-5 and TRBJ1-5): DAGVTQSPTHLIKTRGQQVTLRCSPISGHKSVSWYQQVLGQGPQFIFQYYEKEERGRGNFPDRFSARQFPNYSSELNVNALLLGDSALYLCASSWQDRGIEPQHFGDGTRLSIL.

V usage is TRBV28 and J usage is TRBJ2-7; 8 bases are shared with TRBD2. This CDR3 region has 15 residues. Germline V gene data show CDR1 as MDHEN and CDR2 as SYDVKM. V lost 7 bases to trimming and J lost 0 bases; unmatched junction nucleotides: 8. The CDR3 reads CASTFSGGSSYEQYF. Written as DNA, the CDR3 is TGTGCCAGCACTTTTTCGGGGGGGAGCTCCTACGAGCAGTACTTC.

The chain carries TRBV9 and TRBJ1-5, with D tentatively TRBD1 (6 bases). With 1 base removed from V and 5 bases from J, the gap between germline ends came to 13 bases. CDR3 size: 15 residues. The germline V gene encodes CDR1 SGDLS and CDR2 YYNGEE. CDR3 DNA: TGTGCCAGCAGCGTATCCGGACAGACAGATCAGCCCCAGCATTTT. It codes for CASSVSGQTDQPQHF.

This clone was detected a few times. The V and J genes are TRBV12-2 and TRBJ1-5; the table gives TRBD1 as D, unverified against the DNA. TRBV12-2 is labeled a pseudogene. The CDR3 is 15 residues long. The CDR3 here is CASRLEGVSNQPQHF. The CDR3 DNA sequence: TGTGCAAGTCGCTTAGAAGGGGTTAGCAATCAGCCCCAGCATTTT.